This is a list of T cell receptor beta chains from one sample in a study of blood T cells in healthy people across ages. Using its own MiXCR run on the 5' RACE reads, TCRdb lists one record per CDR3 protein. The sample records hundreds of thousands of distinct CDR3 sequences, 58% being singletons. The sequencing input was blood. Receptor source: a man aged 55 to 69 in good health. Each CDR3 is given with its conserved first and last residue. A D gene is named only where the DNA matches it firmly.

TRBJ1-1 | 16 | TRBV7-2 | . | CASSLVRAGGNTEAFF
TRBJ2-7 | 15 | TRBV2 | . | CASSELQTGSYEQYF
TRBJ1-5 | 16 | TRBV2 | . | CASSEQGGNSNQPQHF
TRBJ2-6 | 18 | TRBV11-2 | . | CASSLTGVLPSGANVLTF
TRBJ1-1 | 13 | TRBV2 | . | CASSEAANTEAFF
TRBJ2-3 | 15 | TRBV12-3/TRBV12-4 | . | CASSPGATSTDTQYF
TRBJ1-1 | 14 | TRBV4-1 | . | CASSQENRGTEAFF
TRBJ2-4 | 19 | TRBV6-1 | TRBD1 | CASSEANWGTGLAKNIQYF
TRBJ2-6 | 15 | TRBV28 | TRBD1 | CASSLDRVRANVLTF
TRBJ2-7 | 16 | TRBV6-1 | TRBD1 | CASSTQQGAIWYEQYF
TRBJ2-3 | 14 | TRBV7-2 | . | CASSLMDPIPTQYF
TRBJ1-2 | 14 | TRBV7-2 | . | CASSPRAERSGYTF
TRBJ2-5 | 15 | TRBV11-3 | . | CASSLDGGVQETQYF
TRBJ2-5 | 14 | TRBV5-1 | . | CASSFQGMSETQYF
TRBJ2-7 | 15 | TRBV6-2/TRBV6-3 | . | CASSSHGGASYEQYF
TRBJ2-7 | 16 | TRBV9 | TRBD1 | CASRRSYRDRDYEQYF
TRBJ2-7 | 13 | TRBV3-1 | TRBD1 | CASSHTQGYEQYF
TRBJ1-2 | 15 | TRBV7-2 | TRBD1 | CASSLVLGVRGGYTF
TRBJ1-4 | 13 | TRBV7-2 | . | CASSRPAGAKLFF
TRBJ2-5 | 15 | TRBV3-1 | . | CASSHEPGAQETQYF
TRBJ2-1 | 13 | TRBV7-2 | . | CASSRLFGDEQFF
TRBJ2-5 | 15 | TRBV7-2 | TRBD2 | CASSLRSGGQETQYF